A selection of T cell receptor beta chains follows, all from one sample in a study of preoperative IRX-2 immunotherapy in early breast cancer. Only in-frame clones appear in the TCRdb table, and some are missing; sequencing was by immunoSEQ multiplex PCR. The sample has about 43,000 clones; approximately 94% are singletons. The sequences come from tumor tissue, collected after IRX-2 immunotherapy. The receptors come from a human donor with breast cancer. Each CDR3 is given with its conserved first and last residue. The D gene is left open where the match is weak. A clone size is listed for some rows: how often the clone was seen (once, few, many), or a class if it is expanded.

D	size	V	J	DNA	CDR3
-	-	TRBV5-6	TRBJ2-3	TGTGCCAGCAGCTTACTTACAGATGCCACAGATACGCAGTATTTT	CASSLLTDATDTQYF
-	once	TRBV7-6	TRBJ2-2	TGTGCCAGCAGCTTATCCAGGGATGACGGGGAGCTGTTTTTT	CASSLSRDDGELFF
-	-	TRBV18	TRBJ1-1	TGTGCCAGCTCACCCCTTCCCGGGGGGGGCAAATCGAACACTGAAGCTTTCTTT	CASSPLPGGGKSNTEAFF
TRBD1	-	TRBV7-9	TRBJ2-5	TGTGCCAGCAGCCAGGGGGGACAGGGTTGGGAGACCCAGTACTTC	CASSQGGQGWETQYF
-	-	TRBV7-9	TRBJ2-1	TGTGCCAGCAGCTTCGGGAGCTCCTACAATGAGCAGTTCTTC	CASSFGSSYNEQFF
TRBD2	-	TRBV20-1	TRBJ2-7	TGCAGTGCTCAGGGACTAGCGGGAGCCCGCTTC	CSAQGLAGARF
-	-	TRBV7-9	TRBJ1-2	TGTGCCAGCAGCACCCAGGGAGTGCCGGGCTATGGCTACACCTTC	CASSTQGVPGYGYTF
TRBD1	-	TRBV28	TRBJ2-7	TGTGCCGGGACCCGGACAGGGAGCTCCTACGAGCAGTACTTC	CAGTRTGSSYEQYF
-	-	TRBV19	TRBJ1-2	TGTGCCAGTATGGACCGGCTAAATGGCTACACCTTC	CASMDRLNGYTF
TRBD1	-	TRBV2	TRBJ1-5	TGTGCCAGCTACCGGGACAGGGGTTACAATCAGCCCCAGCATTTT	CASYRDRGYNQPQHF
-	-	TRBV9	TRBJ1-2	TGTGCCAGCAGCGTACCTGGCTATGGCTACACCTTC	CASSVPGYGYTF
-	-	TRBV9	TRBJ1-2	TGTGCCAGCAGCGTAGCAGGAGATTATGGCTACACCTTC	CASSVAGDYGYTF
TRBD2	-	TRBV4-2	TRBJ2-2	TGTGCCAGCAGCGCCCCAACTAGCGGGACCGGGGAGCTGTTTTTT	CASSAPTSGTGELFF
-	-	TRBV27	TRBJ2-2	TGTGCCAGCAGCGGGGCTTCGAACACCGGGGAGCTGTTTTTT	CASSGASNTGELFF
-	-	TRBV7-2	TRBJ1-3	TGTGCCAGCAGCCCGATGGCGGGTGTCGGCACCACCATATATTTT	CASSPMAGVGTTIYF
-	once	TRBV9	TRBJ2-1	TGTGCCAGCAGCGTAGGCGCCTCCTACAATGAGCAGTTCTTC	CASSVGASYNEQFF
-	-	TRBV4-2	TRBJ2-7	TGTGCCAGCAGCCAAGGGCAGGCCTACGAGCAGTACTTC	CASSQGQAYEQYF
TRBD1	-	TRBV10-3	TRBJ1-5	TGTGCCACTAGGGCCGACAGGGGTGGCCAGCCCCAGCATTTT	CATRADRGGQPQHF